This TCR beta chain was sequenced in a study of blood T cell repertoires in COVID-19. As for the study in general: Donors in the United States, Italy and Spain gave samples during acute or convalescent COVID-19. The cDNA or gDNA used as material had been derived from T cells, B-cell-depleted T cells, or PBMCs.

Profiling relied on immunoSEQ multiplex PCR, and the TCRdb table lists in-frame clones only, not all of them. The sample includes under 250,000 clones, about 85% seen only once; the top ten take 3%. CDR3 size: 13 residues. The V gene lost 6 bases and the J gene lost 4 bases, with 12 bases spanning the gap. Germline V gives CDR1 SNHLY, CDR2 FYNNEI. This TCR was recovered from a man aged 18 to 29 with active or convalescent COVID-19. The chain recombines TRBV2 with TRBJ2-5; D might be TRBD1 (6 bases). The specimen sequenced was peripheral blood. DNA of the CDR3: TGTGCCAGCAGCAGGGGCTTCGGAGAGACCCAGTACTTC. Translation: CASSRGFGETQYF.